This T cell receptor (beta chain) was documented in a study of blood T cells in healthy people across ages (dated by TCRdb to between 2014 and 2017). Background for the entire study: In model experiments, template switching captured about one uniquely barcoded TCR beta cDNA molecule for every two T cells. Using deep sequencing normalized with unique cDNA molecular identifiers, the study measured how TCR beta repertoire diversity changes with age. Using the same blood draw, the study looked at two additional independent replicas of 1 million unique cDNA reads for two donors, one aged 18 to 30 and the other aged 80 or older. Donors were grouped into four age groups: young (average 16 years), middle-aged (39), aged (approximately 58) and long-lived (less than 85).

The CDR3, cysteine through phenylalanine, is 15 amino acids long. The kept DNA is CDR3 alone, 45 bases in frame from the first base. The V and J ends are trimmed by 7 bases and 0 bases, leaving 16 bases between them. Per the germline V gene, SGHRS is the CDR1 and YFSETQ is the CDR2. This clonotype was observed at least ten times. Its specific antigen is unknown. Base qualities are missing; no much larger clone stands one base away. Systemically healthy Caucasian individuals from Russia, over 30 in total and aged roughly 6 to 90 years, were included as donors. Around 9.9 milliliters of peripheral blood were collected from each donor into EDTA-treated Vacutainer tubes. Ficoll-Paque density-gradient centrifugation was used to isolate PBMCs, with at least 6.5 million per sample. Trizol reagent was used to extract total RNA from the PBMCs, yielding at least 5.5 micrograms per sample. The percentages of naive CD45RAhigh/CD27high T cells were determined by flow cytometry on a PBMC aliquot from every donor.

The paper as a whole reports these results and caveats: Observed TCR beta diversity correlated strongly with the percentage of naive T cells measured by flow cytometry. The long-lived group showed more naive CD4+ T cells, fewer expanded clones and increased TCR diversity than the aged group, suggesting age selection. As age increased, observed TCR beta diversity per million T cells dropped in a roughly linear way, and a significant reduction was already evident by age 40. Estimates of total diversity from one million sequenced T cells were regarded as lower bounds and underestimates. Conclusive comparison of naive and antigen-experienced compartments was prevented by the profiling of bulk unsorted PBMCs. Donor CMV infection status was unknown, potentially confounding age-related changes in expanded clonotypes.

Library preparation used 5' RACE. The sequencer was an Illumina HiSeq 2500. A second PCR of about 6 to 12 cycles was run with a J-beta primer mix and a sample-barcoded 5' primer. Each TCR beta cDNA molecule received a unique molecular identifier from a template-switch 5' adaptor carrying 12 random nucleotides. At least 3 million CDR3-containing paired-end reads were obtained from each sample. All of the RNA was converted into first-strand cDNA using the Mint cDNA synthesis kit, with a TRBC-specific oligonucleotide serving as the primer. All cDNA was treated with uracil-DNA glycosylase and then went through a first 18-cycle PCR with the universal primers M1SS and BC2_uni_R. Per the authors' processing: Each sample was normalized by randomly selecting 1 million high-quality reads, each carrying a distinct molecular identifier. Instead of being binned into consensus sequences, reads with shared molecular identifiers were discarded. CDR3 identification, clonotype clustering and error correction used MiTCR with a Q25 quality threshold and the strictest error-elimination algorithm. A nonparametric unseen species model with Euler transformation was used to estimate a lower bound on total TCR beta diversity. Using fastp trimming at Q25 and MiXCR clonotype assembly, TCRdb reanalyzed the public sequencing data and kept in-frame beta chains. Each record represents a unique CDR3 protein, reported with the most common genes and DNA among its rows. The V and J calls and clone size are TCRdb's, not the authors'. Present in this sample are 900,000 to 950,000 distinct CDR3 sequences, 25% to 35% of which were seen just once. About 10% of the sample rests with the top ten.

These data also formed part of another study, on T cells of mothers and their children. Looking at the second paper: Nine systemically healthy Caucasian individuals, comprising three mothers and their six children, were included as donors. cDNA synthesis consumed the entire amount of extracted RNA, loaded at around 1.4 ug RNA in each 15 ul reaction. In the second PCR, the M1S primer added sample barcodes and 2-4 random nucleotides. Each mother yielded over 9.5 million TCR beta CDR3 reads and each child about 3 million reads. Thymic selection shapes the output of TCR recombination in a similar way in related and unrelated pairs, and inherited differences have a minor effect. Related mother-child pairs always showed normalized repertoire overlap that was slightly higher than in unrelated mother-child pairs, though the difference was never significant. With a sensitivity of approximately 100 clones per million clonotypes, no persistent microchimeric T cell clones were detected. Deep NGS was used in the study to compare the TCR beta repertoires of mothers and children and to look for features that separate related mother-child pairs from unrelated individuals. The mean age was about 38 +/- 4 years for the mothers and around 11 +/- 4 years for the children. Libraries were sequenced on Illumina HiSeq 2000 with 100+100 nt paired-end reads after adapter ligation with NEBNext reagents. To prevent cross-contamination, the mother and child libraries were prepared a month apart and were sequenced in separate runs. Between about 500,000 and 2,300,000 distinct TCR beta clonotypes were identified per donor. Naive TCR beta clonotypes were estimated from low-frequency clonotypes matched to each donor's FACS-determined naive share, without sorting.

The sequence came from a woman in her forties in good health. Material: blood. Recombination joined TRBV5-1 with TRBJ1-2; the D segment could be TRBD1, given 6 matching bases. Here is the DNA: TGCGCCAGCGGACCAGGGGACACACCTAACTATGGCTACACCTTC. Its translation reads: CASGPGDTPNYGYTF.